This T cell receptor beta chain was sequenced during a study of CD8 T cells in ankylosing spondylitis. MiXCR was run by TCRdb on the 5' RACE reads, yielding one entry per CDR3 protein. Here the sample spans around 23,000 distinct CDR3 sequences, less than 20% being singletons. This clonotype was seen only a few times. The sequenced sample consisted of blood. This receptor was obtained from a male donor with ankylosing spondylitis or in good health (not recorded which).

The CDR3 loop is CASSRGRQGAGELFF. The CDR3 DNA reads as TGTGCCAGCAGCCGAGGGAGGCAGGGGGCCGGGGAGCTGTTTTTT. The chain joins TRBV7-2 to TRBJ2-2; weak D call: TRBD1 (7 bases). The V gene lost 5 bases and the J gene lost 6 bases, with 16 bases spanning the gap. The V gene's germline CDR1 is SGHTA and CDR2 FQGNSA. The CDR3 covers 15 residues.